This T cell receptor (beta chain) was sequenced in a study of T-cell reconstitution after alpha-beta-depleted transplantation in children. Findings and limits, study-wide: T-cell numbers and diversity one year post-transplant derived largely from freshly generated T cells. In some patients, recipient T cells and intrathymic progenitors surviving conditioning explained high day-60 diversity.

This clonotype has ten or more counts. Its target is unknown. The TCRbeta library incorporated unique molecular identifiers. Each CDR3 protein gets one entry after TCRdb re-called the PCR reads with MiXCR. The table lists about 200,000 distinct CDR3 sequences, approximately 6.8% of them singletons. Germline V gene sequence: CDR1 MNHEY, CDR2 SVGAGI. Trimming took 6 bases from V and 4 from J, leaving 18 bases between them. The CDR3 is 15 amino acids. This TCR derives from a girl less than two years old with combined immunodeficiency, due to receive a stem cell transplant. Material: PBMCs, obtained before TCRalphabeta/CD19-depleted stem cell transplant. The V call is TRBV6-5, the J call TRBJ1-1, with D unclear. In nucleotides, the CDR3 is TGTGCCAGCAGGATAGGTGTACTTGGAGGCACTGAAGCTTTCTTT. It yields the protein CASRIGVLGGTEAFF.